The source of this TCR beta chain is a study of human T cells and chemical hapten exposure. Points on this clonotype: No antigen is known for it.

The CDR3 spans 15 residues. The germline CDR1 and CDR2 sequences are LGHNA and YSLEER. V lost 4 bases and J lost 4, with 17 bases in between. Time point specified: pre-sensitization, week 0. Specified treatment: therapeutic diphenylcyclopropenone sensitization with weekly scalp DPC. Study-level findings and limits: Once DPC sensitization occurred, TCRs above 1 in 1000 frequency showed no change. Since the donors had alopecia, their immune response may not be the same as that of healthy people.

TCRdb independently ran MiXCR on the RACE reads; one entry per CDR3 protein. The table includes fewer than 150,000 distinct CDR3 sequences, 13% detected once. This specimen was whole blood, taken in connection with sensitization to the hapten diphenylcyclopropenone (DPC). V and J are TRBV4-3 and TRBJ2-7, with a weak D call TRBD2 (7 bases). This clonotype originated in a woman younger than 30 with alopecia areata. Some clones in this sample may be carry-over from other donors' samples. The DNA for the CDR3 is TGCGCCAGCAGCCCAGGGACCAGGGGAGGGTACGAGCAGTACTTC. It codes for CASSPGTRGGYEQYF.